This T cell receptor beta chain derives from a study of T cells after yellow fever vaccination. Germline V CDR1 and CDR2: LGHNA, YSLEER. The junction had 4 bases not matched to a gene; V was cut back by 0 bases and J by 7 bases. The CDR3 is made up of 15 amino acids. This clonotype was seen many times. Its specificity is not known. 5'RACE template switching generated TCR cDNA, adding a universal primer site and UMIs. TCRdb used MiXCR to reprocess the 5' RACE reads, holding one entry per CDR3 protein. The table lists hundreds of thousands of distinct CDR3 sequences, 4.1% of them singletons. Study conclusions and caveats: Clonotypes appearing in both CD4 and CD8 compartments existed, and their share was small.

The genes are TRBV4-3 and TRBJ1-5; TRBD1 matches at 9 bases. The origin of this receptor is a man aged 18 to 29 who received the YFV17D yellow fever vaccine. The specimen comprised PBMCs, sampled 5 days after the yellow fever booster vaccination. DNA for the CDR3: TGCGCCAGCAGCCAAGAAACAGGGGGCGGACAGCCCCAGCATTTT. As protein: CASSQETGGGQPQHF.